The source of this T cell receptor beta chain is a study of Ad26.COV2.S vaccination and SARS-CoV-2 variants. Whole-study context: A participant enrolled in the COV1001 Ad26.COV2.S trial arm provided the sample. Donor got 5x10^10 or 1x10^11 viral particles of Ad26.COV2.S.

The CDR3 loop spans 20 amino acids. CDR1 and CDR2 (germline): LNHDA, SQIVND (reference sequence). V shed 3 bases and J 0 bases; nucleotides not matched to a gene: 14. The table came from immunoSEQ multiplex PCR; TCRdb's copy has only in-frame clones and leaves some out. The sample has hundreds of thousands of clones; 89% are singletons. Sample treatment: about 20 received Ad26.COV2.S at low or high dose, single or two shots; 5 received placebo; per-sample allocation not given. Sampling occurred on day 63 after the first vaccine or placebo injection. This rearrangement joins TRBV19 to TRBJ2-7; 13 nucleotides line up with TRBD2. This TCR was recovered from a person between 18 and 60 years old who received the Ad26.COV2.S COVID-19 vaccine or a placebo. This specimen consisted of peripheral blood, obtained in a trial of Ad26.COV2.S vaccine versus placebo. DNA for the CDR3: TGTGCCAGTAGTATCTATCCCCGGACTAGCGGGGGCCATAGCTCCTACGAGCAGTACTTC. It translates to CASSIYPRTSGGHSSYEQYF.